One sample yielded the 15 T cell receptor beta chains listed below, sequenced in a study of T cell repertoires in cytomegalovirus infection. From the reads, TCRdb called clonotypes with MiXCR, one entry per CDR3 protein. The sample comprises some 940,000 distinct CDR3 sequences, 30% to 40% of which are singletons, and 13% rests with the top ten. These TCRs' antigens remain unknown. Here the sequenced sample was cultured CD8+ T cells from PBMCs, taken from culture after CMV antigen stimulation. These receptors all stem from a human donor in good health (CMV status not recorded). Some clones in this sample may be carry-over from other donors' samples.

For this clonotype: A much larger clonotype is one base distant, so this may be a read error. V usage is TRBV13 and J usage is TRBJ1-1; possible D gene TRBD1, 6 bases. In germline, CDR1 is PRHDT, CDR2 FYEKMQ (reference sequence). The CDR3 runs to 13 residues. Trimming took off 1 base at V and 6 bases at J, with 9 bases between the two ends. CDR3 DNA sequence: TGTGCCAGCAGCTTAGCACAGGGCCCTGAAGCTTTCTTT. Amino acids: CASSLAQGPEAFF.

This clonotype was seen a handful of times. J is TRBJ1-4 and V is TRBV13; no clear D gene. CDR3 length equals 14 residues. Trimming removed 4 bases from V and 8 bases from J, with 14 bases in between. In germline, CDR1 is PRHDT, CDR2 FYEKMQ (reference sequence). The CDR3 bases are TGTGCCAGCAGCTCTCGGACCCGAATGGAAAAACTGTTTTTT. Translation: CASSSRTRMEKLFF. Full variable domain (missing parts from reference TRBV13 and TRBJ1-4): AAGVIQSPRHLIKEKRETATLKCYPIPRHDTVYWYQQGPGQDPQFLISFYEKMQSDKGSIPDRFSAQQFSDYHSELNMSSLELGDSALYFCASSSRTRMEKLFFGSGTQLSVL.

This clonotype came up many times. The J gene is TRBJ2-6, the V gene TRBV7-9; 9 positions agree with TRBD1. CDR3 length equals 19 residues. V lost 1 base and J lost 3; bases outside the gene matches: 10. Per the germline V gene, CDR1 is SEHNR and CDR2 is FQNEAQ (reference sequence). The CDR3 DNA reads TGTGCCAGCAGCTTAGGAGCTTTGGGACAGGGACTTGGGGCCAACGTCCTGACTTTC. As protein: CASSLGALGQGLGANVLTF.

This sequence joins TRBV2 and TRBJ1-2; 7 bases map to TRBD1. The CDR3 consists of 11 residues. Germline loops: CDR1 SNHLY, CDR2 FYNNEI. Trimming removed 11 bases from V and 7 bases from J; junction bases left unmatched: 7. This chain's CDR3 is CASLTGLGYTF. The CDR3 nucleotides read TGTGCCTCCCTGACAGGGCTTGGCTACACCTTC.

This clonotype was observed many times. The V and J genes are TRBV7-6 and TRBJ1-2; D is perhaps TRBD1 (5 bases). The CDR3 has 16 amino acids. V dropped 5 bases and J dropped 4 bases, with 20 bases sitting between them. The germline gives CDR1 SGHVS, CDR2 FNYEAQ. This chain's CDR3 is CASSHLWGVEGYGYTF. The CDR3 DNA sequence: TGTGCCAGCAGCCACCTATGGGGCGTGGAGGGCTATGGCTACACCTTC.

The V call is TRBV28, the J call TRBJ1-5; TRBD1 might be the D (5 bases). CDR3 length equals 16 residues. Germline values: CDR1 MDHEN, CDR2 SYDVKM. Trimming shortened V by 1 base and J by 2 bases, and 12 bases separated the two germline ends. CDR3 loop: CASSLSGHPRNQPQHF. CDR3 bases: TGTGCCAGCAGTTTATCCGGACACCCTCGCAATCAGCCCCAGCATTTT.

J is TRBJ2-7 and V is TRBV6-6; 8 bases line up with TRBD1. The length of the CDR3 is 16 residues. V was pared by 0 bases and J by 4 bases, with 8 bases of the junction left unmatched. Germline loops: CDR1 MNHNY, CDR2 SVGAGI (reference sequence). The CDR3, as DNA: TGTGCCAGCAGTTACTCCAGAAGACAGGGGATATACGAGCAGTACGTC. Amino acid sequence: CASSYSRRQGIYEQYV.

The gene calls are TRBV19 and TRBJ1-1, with 7 bases matching TRBD1. This CDR3 is built from 15 residues. The V segment lost 10 bases and the J segment 5 bases; nucleotides outside the gene matches: 16. Germline assignment: CDR1 LNHDA and CDR2 SQIVND (reference sequence). DNA for the CDR3: TGTGCCACCTCGAGGTTGACAGGGAGGGTGACTGAAGCTTTCTTT. Its translation is CATSRLTGRVTEAFF.

The chain employs TRBV5-1 and TRBJ2-7; 7 bases are shared with TRBD1. The CDR3 consists of 13 residues. V shed 3 bases and J 7 bases; nucleotides not matched to a gene: 7. CDR1 SGHRS and CDR2 YFSETQ come from the germline V gene. The CDR3 protein is CASSYGQAREQYF. CDR3 bases: TGCGCCAGCAGCTACGGACAGGCGCGGGAGCAGTACTTC.

The chain has TRBV7-9 and TRBJ2-7; D may match TRBD1 or TRBD2 (5 bases each). This CDR3 comprises 14 residues. In germline, CDR1 is SEHNR, CDR2 FQNEAQ (reference sequence). Here the CDR3 DNA reads TGTGCCAGGGGACGTAGGGGCAGGTCCTCCGAGCAGTACGTC. This encodes CARGRRGRSSEQYV.

This clonotype was recorded a few times. The chain couples TRBV6-5 to TRBJ1-6; D might be TRBD1 (5 bases). The germline CDR1 and CDR2 sequences are MNHEY and SVGAGI. V dropped 0 bases and J dropped 9 bases, with 12 bases sitting between them. This CDR3 region has 15 residues. The DNA for the CDR3 is TGTGCCAGCAGTTACTCGGACATAGTCCGTTCACCCCTCCACTTT. The encoded protein is CASSYSDIVRSPLHF.

The chain is built from TRBV12-3 or TRBV12-4 and TRBJ1-1; 7 nucleotides match TRBD1. The CDR3 spans 16 residues. V was pared by 8 bases and J by 4 bases, with 16 bases of the junction left unmatched. CDR3 bases: TGTGCCAGCGACAAGACAGGGAAAACCCACGTCACTGAAGCTTTCTTT. It translates to CASDKTGKTHVTEAFF.

The sample holds many counts of this clonotype. This sequence joins TRBV7-2 and TRBJ1-1; D gene uncertain. CDR3 length equals 12 residues. Germline V lookup: CDR1 SGHTA, CDR2 FQGNSA. The V gene lost 5 bases and the J gene lost 5 bases, with 9 bases spanning the gap. The chain's CDR3 is CASSARATEAFF. CDR3 DNA sequence: TGTGCCAGCAGCGCAAGAGCGACTGAAGCTTTCTTT.

This rearrangement joins TRBV10-3 to TRBJ2-7; D unclear. The CDR3 covers 15 residues. The V gene lost 0 bases and the J gene lost 4 bases, with 13 bases spanning the gap. CDR1 ENHRY and CDR2 SYGVKD come from the germline V gene. Written as DNA, the CDR3 is TGTGCCATCAGTGAGTCCGGTTTGGGCGAGTACGAGCAGTACGTC. Encoded protein: CAISESGLGEYEQYV.

The chain recombines TRBV12-3 or TRBV12-4 with TRBJ1-2, with 7 bases identical to TRBD1. The CDR3 totals 14 residues. The V segment lost 5 bases and the J segment 6 bases; nucleotides outside the gene matches: 9. The CDR3 DNA reads TGTGCCAGCAGTCCCTGGGACAGTCTAGATGGCTACACCTTC. It specifies CASSPWDSLDGYTF.